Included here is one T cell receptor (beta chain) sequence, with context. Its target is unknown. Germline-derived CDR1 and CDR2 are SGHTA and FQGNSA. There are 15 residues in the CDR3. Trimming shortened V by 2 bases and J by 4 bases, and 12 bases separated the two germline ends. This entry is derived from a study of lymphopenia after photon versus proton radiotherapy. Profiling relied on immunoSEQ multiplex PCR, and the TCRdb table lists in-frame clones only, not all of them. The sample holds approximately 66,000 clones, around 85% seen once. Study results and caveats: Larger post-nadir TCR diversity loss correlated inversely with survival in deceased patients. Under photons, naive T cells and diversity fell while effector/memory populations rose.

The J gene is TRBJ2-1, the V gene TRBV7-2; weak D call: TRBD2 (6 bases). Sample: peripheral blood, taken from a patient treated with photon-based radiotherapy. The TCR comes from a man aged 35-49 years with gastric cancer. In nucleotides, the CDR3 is TGTGCCAGCAGCTTAACCCAGCGGGCTTACAATGAGCAGTTCTTC. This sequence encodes CASSLTQRAYNEQFF.